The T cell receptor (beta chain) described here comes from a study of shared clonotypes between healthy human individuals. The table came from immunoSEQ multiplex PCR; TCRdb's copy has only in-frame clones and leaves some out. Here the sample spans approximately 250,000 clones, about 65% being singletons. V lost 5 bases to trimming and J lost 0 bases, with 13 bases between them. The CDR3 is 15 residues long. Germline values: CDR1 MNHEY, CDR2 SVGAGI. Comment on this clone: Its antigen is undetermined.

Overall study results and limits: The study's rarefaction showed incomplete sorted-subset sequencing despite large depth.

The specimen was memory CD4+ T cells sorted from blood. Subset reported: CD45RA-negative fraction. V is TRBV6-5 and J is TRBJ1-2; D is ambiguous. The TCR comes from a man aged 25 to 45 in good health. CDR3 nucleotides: TGTGCCAGCAGTCCCAGCCGAAGTTCTAACTATGGCTACACCTTC. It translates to CASSPSRSSNYGYTF.